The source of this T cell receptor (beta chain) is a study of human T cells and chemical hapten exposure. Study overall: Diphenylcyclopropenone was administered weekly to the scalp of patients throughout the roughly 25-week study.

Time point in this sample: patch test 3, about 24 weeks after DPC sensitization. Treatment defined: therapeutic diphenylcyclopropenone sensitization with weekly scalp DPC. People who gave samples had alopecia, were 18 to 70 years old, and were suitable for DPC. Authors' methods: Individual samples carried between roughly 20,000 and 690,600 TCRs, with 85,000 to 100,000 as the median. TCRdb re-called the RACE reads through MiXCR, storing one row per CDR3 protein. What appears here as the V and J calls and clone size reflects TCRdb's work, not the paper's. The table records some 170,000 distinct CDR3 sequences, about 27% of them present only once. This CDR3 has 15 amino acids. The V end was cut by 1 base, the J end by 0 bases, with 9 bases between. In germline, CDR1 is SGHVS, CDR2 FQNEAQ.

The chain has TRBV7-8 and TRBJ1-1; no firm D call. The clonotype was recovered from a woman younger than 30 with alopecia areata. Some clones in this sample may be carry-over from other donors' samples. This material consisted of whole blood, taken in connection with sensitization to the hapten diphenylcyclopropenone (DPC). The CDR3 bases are TGTGCCAGCAGCTTAGGGAGTGGGATGAACACTGAAGCTTTCTTT. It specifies CASSLGSGMNTEAFF. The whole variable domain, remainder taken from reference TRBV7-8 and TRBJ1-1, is GAGVSQSPRYKVAKRGQDVALRCDPISGHVSLFWYQQALGQGPEFLTYFQNEAQLDKSGLPSDRFFAERPEGSVSTLKIQRTQQEDSAVYLCASSLGSGMNTEAFFGQGTRLTVV.